This is a list of T cell receptor beta chains from one sample in a study of blood T cells in healthy people across ages. MiXCR was run by TCRdb on the 5' RACE reads, yielding one entry per CDR3 protein. The table records 1.5 million to 2 million distinct CDR3 sequences, roughly 49% of them present only once. Sequenced sample: blood. These TCRs come from a woman between 35 and 50 years old in good health. Each CDR3 is given with its conserved first and last residue. The order of the fields is clone size, D gene, J gene, V gene, CDR3 DNA, CDR3 protein. D genes are given only for firm matches. Expanded clones get a size class; other rows say once, few or many, or leave the size out.

>NA|NA|TRBJ2-6|TRBV6-1
TGTGCCAGCAGGGTGAGTGGAGGCTCTGGGGCCAACGTCCTGACTTTC
CASRVSGGSGANVLTF
>NA|NA|TRBJ2-3|TRBV15
TGTGCCACCAGCAGAGACCTCACAGGGCGCACAGATACGCAGTATTTT
CATSRDLTGRTDTQYF
>NA|TRBD1|TRBJ2-7|TRBV13
TGTGCCAGCAGCTTTGAATCGACAGGGGGGTACGAGCAGTACTTC
CASSFESTGGYEQYF
>NA|TRBD1|TRBJ2-4|TRBV6-1
TGTGCCAGCAGGGAATCGACAGGGGACATTCAGTACTTC
CASRESTGDIQYF
>few|NA|TRBJ2-7|TRBV6-2/TRBV6-3
TGTGCCAGCGCCTCGGACAGTTCCTACGAGCAGTACTTC
CASASDSSYEQYF
>NA|TRBD1|TRBJ2-3|TRBV29-1
TGCAGCGTCGCTCGGACAGGGTCCAGCACAGATACGCAGTATTTT
CSVARTGSSTDTQYF
>NA|NA|TRBJ2-1|TRBV28
TGTGCCAGCAGTTTTATTTGGGACTCCTCCTACAATGAGCAGTTCTTC
CASSFIWDSSYNEQFF
>NA|NA|TRBJ2-3|TRBV24-1
TGTGCCACCAGTGGAGGCAGGAGCACAGATACGCAGTATTTT
CATSGGRSTDTQYF
>NA|NA|TRBJ2-1|TRBV20-1
TGCAGTACACAGGGCGTAAATGAGCAGTTCTTC
CSTQGVNEQFF
>NA|NA|TRBJ2-7|TRBV5-1
TGCGCCAGCAGCTTTGAATTCGGTCCCTACGAGCAGTACTTC
CASSFEFGPYEQYF
>NA|NA|TRBJ2-5|TRBV20-1
TGCAGTGCTAGAGATTCCGGGGGAAGTTCTAGGGAGACCCAGTACTTC
CSARDSGGSSRETQYF
>few|NA|TRBJ1-5|TRBV12-3/TRBV12-4
TGTGCCAGCAGGTCGAGGGGCAGGAACGGCCAGCCCCAGCATTTT
CASRSRGRNGQPQHF
>few|NA|TRBJ1-2|TRBV10-3
TGTGCCATCAGTGACAGCTCTACTAACTATGGCTACACCTTC
CAISDSSTNYGYTF
>once|TRBD2|TRBJ2-1|TRBV18
TGTGCCAGCTCACCAGGGACTAGCGGGGGGGCCTTGTTCGACAATGAGCAGTTCTTC
CASSPGTSGGALFDNEQFF
>NA|TRBD2|TRBJ2-1|TRBV4-2
TGCGCCAGCAGCCAAGAAGCAGCGGGGGGTTACAATGAGCAGTTCTTC
CASSQEAAGGYNEQFF
>few|TRBD2|TRBJ2-3|TRBV20-1
TGCAGTGCTAGCGGGGGGACTAGCGGTAGCACAGATACGCAGTATTTT
CSASGGTSGSTDTQYF
>few|NA|TRBJ2-7|TRBV28
TGTGCCAGCGGGCAAGGGACCGCGTCCTACGAGCAGTACTTC
CASGQGTASYEQYF
>NA|NA|TRBJ1-1|TRBV3-1
TGTGCCAGCAGCCAAGTAATCAAAGTTGAAGCTTTCTTT
CASSQVIKVEAFF
>NA|NA|TRBJ1-2|TRBV27
TGTGCCAGCAGTGCCAGAATAAACTATGGCTACACCTTC
CASSARINYGYTF
>NA|TRBD2|TRBJ2-5|TRBV14
TGTGCCAGCAGCCAAGATGTCACTAGCGCCAGCCAGAAGTACTTC
CASSQDVTSASQKYF
>NA|NA|TRBJ2-5|TRBV12-3/TRBV12-4
TGTGCCAGCAGTACTCCAGGGGACGGGGGGCAGGGAGAGACCCAGTACTTC
CASSTPGDGGQGETQYF
>NA|NA|TRBJ1-2|TRBV4-1
TGCGCCAGCAGCCAAGGTATGGATGGCTACACCTTC
CASSQGMDGYTF
>NA|TRBD1|TRBJ2-3|TRBV20-1
TGCAGTGGGATAGGACAGGTAACAGATACGCAGTATTTT
CSGIGQVTDTQYF
>NA|NA|TRBJ1-2|TRBV10-3
TGTGCCATCAGTGCCGTGGGAGGGTCGGGTGGCTACACCTTC
CAISAVGGSGGYTF
>NA|NA|TRBJ2-5|TRBV11-3
TGTGCCAGCAACCCTCCAGGACACGGCGAGACCCAGTACTTC
CASNPPGHGETQYF
>few|NA|TRBJ2-1|TRBV28
TGTGCCAGCAGTTTGGGTCCTAGTCCCCTCAATGAGCAGTTCTTC
CASSLGPSPLNEQFF
>NA|NA|TRBJ2-3|TRBV6-5
TGTGCCAGCAGCTTAGGGGCTGTGACAGATACGCAGTATTTT
CASSLGAVTDTQYF
>NA|NA|TRBJ1-6|TRBV10-2
TGCGCCAGCAGCCCCCAAAGGGAACGGAATTCACCCCTCCACTTT
CASSPQRERNSPLHF
>NA|TRBD1|TRBJ2-1|TRBV7-9
TGTGCCAGCAGCTTAGGACAGGGGATCAACAATGAGCAGTTCTTC
CASSLGQGINNEQFF
>NA|TRBD2|TRBJ2-1|TRBV5-1
TGCGCCAGCAGCTTGGCATTAGCGGGGGCTCGAAACTCCTACAATGAGCAGTTCTTC
CASSLALAGARNSYNEQFF
>few|NA|TRBJ2-3|TRBV7-2
TGTGCCAGCACCATATACAGGGAAGATACGCAGTATTTT
CASTIYREDTQYF
>NA|NA|TRBJ2-7|TRBV27
TGTGCCAGCACCTCGACTAGAAGGCGCTACGAGCAGTACTTC
CASTSTRRRYEQYF
>NA|NA|TRBJ2-2|TRBV6-2/TRBV6-3
TGTGCCAGCAGGTACGGGGGCGGGGAGCTGTTTTTT
CASRYGGGELFF
>few|TRBD1|TRBJ1-4|TRBV28
TGTGCCAGCAGCCTTGGGGGACAGGGGGATGAAAAACTGTTTTTT
CASSLGGQGDEKLFF
>NA|NA|TRBJ2-7|TRBV6-6
TGTGCCAGCAGTTACTCGACAGAGTACGAGCAGTACTTC
CASSYSTEYEQYF
>few|NA|TRBJ2-3|TRBV7-2
TGTGCCAGCAGCTTAGATCCCGCGCGGGACTCGGGGTGGGATACGCAGTATTTT
CASSLDPARDSGWDTQYF
>few|NA|TRBJ2-3|TRBV27
TGTGCCAGCAGTCCCCTTTCGACCGGGTTCAGGGCAGATACGCAGTATTTT
CASSPLSTGFRADTQYF
>NA|TRBD2|TRBJ2-5|TRBV29-1
TGCAGCGTCCAACTAGCGGGGGGGTGGATTGAAGAGACCCAGTACTTC
CSVQLAGGWIEETQYF
>NA|TRBD2|TRBJ2-2|TRBV29-1
TGCAGCGGAAGACTAGCGGGGGGGTACACCGGGGAGCTGTTTTTT
CSGRLAGGYTGELFF
>NA|NA|TRBJ1-3|TRBV5-1
TGCGCCAGCAGCGCCGTTCAGGGTACTGGAAACACCATATATTTT
CASSAVQGTGNTIYF
>NA|TRBD2|TRBJ2-3|TRBV15
TGTGCCACCAGCCCCGGGACTAGCGGGGCCACAGATACGCAGTATTTT
CATSPGTSGATDTQYF
>NA|NA|TRBJ2-7|TRBV7-2
TGTGCCAGCAGTCTAACCGGGACATTCTACAATGAGCAGTACTTC
CASSLTGTFYNEQYF
>NA|TRBD2|TRBJ2-3|TRBV13
TGTGCCAGCAGCTTAGGCCTAGCGGACAGCACAGATACGCAGTATTTT
CASSLGLADSTDTQYF
>once|NA|TRBJ1-1|TRBV29-1
TGCAGCGTTGTCAGGGCAGCCGGCTCGGGATTTACTGAAGCTTTCTTT
CSVVRAAGSGFTEAFF
>few|NA|TRBJ2-7|TRBV12-3/TRBV12-4
TGTGCCAGCAGCCCACCTCAGGGAACTACCTACGAGCAGTACTTC
CASSPPQGTTYEQYF
>few|TRBD1|TRBJ2-7|TRBV28
TGTGCCAGTTTACGAGGAGACAGGGGGACCTACGAGCAGTACTTC
CASLRGDRGTYEQYF
>NA|TRBD1|TRBJ2-5|TRBV9
TGTGCCAGCAGCGTCACCACCGGGACAGGGGGGAAGACCCAGTACTTC
CASSVTTGTGGKTQYF